This T cell receptor beta chain was recovered during a study of CD8 T cells in ankylosing spondylitis. General study points: Reportedly, matched ankylosing spondylitis synovial fluid was significantly enriched for disease-linked clones. Peripheral blood held disease-linked clones only at relatively low frequency, and these were CD8+.

By quantitative 5'-RACE with molecular barcodes, the TCR beta libraries were made. MiXCR, applied by TCRdb to the 5' RACE reads, yields one record per CDR3 protein. Seen here are about 52,000 distinct CDR3 sequences, about 7.8% observed once, and the top ten hold about 8.5%. CDR3 length: 13 amino acids. V lost 1 base to trimming and J lost 5 bases, with 6 bases between them. Germline CDR1 and CDR2: LGHDT and YNNKEL (reference sequence). In its sample, this clonotype was seen many times. Its antigen is not identified. This chain joins TRBV3-1 and TRBJ1-5; D uncertain. The TCR was taken from a female donor with ankylosing spondylitis or in good health (not recorded which). What was sequenced was blood, either unsorted or a sorted T cell fraction (not recorded which). The chain's CDR3 is CASSQGSDQPQHF. The CDR3 coding sequence is TGTGCCAGCAGCCAAGGTTCCGATCAGCCCCAGCATTTT. Variable domain in full (rest from reference TRBV3-1 and TRBJ1-5): DTAVSQTPKYLVTQMGNDKSIKCEQNLGHDTMYWYKQDSKKFLKIMFSYNNKELIINETVPNRFSPKSPDKAHLNLHINSLELGDSAVYFCASSQGSDQPQHFGDGTRLSIL.